Sequencing of this TCR beta chain was carried out in a study of CD8 T cells in ankylosing spondylitis (TCRdb year 2017). Regarding the study in general: The study set out to find disease-linked TCR variants by profiling T cell receptor beta repertoires in ankylosing spondylitis patients and healthy donors. Peripheral blood was sampled, and synovial fluid was additionally collected from ankylosing spondylitis patients. The full study cohort was made up of about two dozen ankylosing spondylitis patients and about a hundred healthy donors. General study outcomes and caveats: Some motif variants had previously been reported in the synovial fluid and blood of reactive arthritis patients, which suggests shared mechanisms of disease initiation. Blood from ankylosing spondylitis patients appeared to be characterized by a TCR beta motif made up of 8 or 9 highly homologous amino acid variants. The disease-linked clones had a CD8+ phenotype and were found at relatively low frequencies in peripheral blood. Significant enrichment of the disease-linked clones was reported in matched synovial fluid samples from ankylosing spondylitis patients.

Data came from an Illumina HiSeq 2500. Quantitative 5'-RACE with molecular barcodes was the method used to prepare the TCR beta libraries. The paper's data handling went like this. To identify disease-linked TCR variants, a new computational method was used, one built on a probabilistic model of VDJ rearrangement. The raw public data were reprocessed by TCRdb itself: fastp quality trimming at Q25, MiXCR clonotype calling, in-frame beta chains only. Rows with one shared CDR3 protein collapse into an entry with the most common genes and DNA. The authors' filters were not applied to this entry. This sample gives around 100,000 distinct CDR3 sequences in total; roughly 9% of them show up just once. The ten largest account for approximately 30% of the sample. As regards this clonotype: Its antigen is currently not known. Qualities for individual bases were not recorded, and no much larger clone is one base off.

The CDR3 runs 15 amino acids, cysteine and phenylalanine included. Of the read, only the CDR3 DNA is kept; its 45 bases are in frame from base 1. The junction shows trimming of 1 base on V and 9 bases on J, and the gene matches do not reach 7 bases of it. Source material: blood, either unsorted or a sorted T cell fraction (not recorded which). The receptor comes from a male donor with ankylosing spondylitis. The chain is assembled from TRBV12-3 or TRBV12-4 and TRBJ2-1, and TRBD2 matches 9 of the central bases. CDR3 protein: CASSLGVAGAVEQFF. The DNA is as follows: TGTGCCAGCAGTTTAGGGGTAGCGGGAGCGGTTGAGCAGTTCTTC.